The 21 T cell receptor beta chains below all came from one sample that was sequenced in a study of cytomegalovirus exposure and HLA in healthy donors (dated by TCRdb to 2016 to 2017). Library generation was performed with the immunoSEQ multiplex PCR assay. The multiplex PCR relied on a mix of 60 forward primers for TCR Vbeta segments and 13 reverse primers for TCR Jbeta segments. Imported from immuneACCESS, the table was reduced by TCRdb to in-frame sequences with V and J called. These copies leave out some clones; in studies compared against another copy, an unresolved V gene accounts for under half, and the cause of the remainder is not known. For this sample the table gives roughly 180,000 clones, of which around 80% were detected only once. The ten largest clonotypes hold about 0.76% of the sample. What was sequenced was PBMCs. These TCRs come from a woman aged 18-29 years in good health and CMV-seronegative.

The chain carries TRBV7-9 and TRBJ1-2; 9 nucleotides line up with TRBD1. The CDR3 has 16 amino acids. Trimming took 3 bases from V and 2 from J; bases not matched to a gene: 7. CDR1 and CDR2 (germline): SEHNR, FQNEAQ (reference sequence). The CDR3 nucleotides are TGTGCCAGCAGCTTTTGGGACAGGGCCGCCAACTATGGCTACACCTTC. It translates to CASSFWDRAANYGYTF. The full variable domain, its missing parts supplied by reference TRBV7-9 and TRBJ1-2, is DTGVSQNPRHKITKRGQNVTFRCDPISEHNRLYWYRQTLGQGPEFLTYFQNEAQLEKSRLLSDRFSAERPKGSFSTLEIQRTEQGDSAMYLCASSFWDRAANYGYTFGSGTRLTVV.

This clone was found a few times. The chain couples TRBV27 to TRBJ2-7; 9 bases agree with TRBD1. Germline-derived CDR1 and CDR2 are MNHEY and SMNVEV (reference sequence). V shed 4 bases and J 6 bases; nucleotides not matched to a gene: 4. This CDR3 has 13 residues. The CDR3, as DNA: TGTGCCAGCAGTTGGGGACAGGGACTCGAGCAGTACTTC. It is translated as CASSWGQGLEQYF.

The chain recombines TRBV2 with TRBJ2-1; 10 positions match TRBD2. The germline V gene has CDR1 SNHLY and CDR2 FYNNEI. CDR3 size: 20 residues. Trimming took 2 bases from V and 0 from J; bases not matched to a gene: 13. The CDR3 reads CASSERLAGALASSYNEQFF. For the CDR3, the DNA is TGTGCCAGCAGTGAACGGCTAGCGGGAGCCCTAGCAAGCTCCTACAATGAGCAGTTCTTC.

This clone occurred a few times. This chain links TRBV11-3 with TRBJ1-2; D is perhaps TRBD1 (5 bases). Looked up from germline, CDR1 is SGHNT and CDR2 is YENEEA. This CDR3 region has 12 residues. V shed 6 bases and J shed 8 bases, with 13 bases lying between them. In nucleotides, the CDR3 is TGTGCCAGCAGGTTCCAGGGTGAAGGCTACACCTTC. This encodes CASRFQGEGYTF.

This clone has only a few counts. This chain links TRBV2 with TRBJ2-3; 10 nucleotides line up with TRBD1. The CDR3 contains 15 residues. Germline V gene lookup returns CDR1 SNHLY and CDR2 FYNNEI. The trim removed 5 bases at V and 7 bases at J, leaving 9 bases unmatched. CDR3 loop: CASSPGQGGTNTQYF. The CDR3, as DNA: TGTGCCAGCAGTCCCGGACAGGGGGGAACCAATACGCAGTATTTT.

CDR3 sequence reads: CASSYDRGLGKLFF. In nucleotides, the CDR3 is TGTGCCAGCAGTTATGACAGGGGGCTAGGAAAACTGTTTTTT. The V call is TRBV27, the J call TRBJ1-4; 10 nucleotides match TRBD1. Per the germline V gene, CDR1 is MNHEY and CDR2 is SMNVEV (reference sequence). This CDR3 is 14 amino acids long. Trimming at V came to 4 bases and at J to 10 bases, leaving 6 bases not matched to a gene.

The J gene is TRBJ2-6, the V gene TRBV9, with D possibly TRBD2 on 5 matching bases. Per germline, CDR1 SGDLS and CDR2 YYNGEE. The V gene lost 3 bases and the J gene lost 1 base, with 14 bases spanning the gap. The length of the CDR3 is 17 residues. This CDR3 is CASSAPPRGSGANVLTF. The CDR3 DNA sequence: TGTGCCAGCAGCGCCCCCCCTAGAGGGTCTGGGGCCAACGTCCTGACTTTC.

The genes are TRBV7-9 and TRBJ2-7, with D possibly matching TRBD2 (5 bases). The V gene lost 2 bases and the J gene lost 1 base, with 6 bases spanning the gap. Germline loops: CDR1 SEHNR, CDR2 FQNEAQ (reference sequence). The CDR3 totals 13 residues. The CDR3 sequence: CASSLSGSYEQYF. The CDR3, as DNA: TGTGCCAGCAGCTTAAGCGGTTCCTACGAGCAGTACTTC.

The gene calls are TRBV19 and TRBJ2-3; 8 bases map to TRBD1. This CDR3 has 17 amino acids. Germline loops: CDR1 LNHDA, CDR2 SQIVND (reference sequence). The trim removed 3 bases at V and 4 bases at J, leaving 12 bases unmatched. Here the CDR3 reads CASSIQTDRAGADTQYF. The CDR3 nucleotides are TGTGCCAGTAGTATCCAGACGGACAGGGCCGGGGCAGATACGCAGTATTTT. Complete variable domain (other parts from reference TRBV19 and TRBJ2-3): DGGITQSPKYLFRKEGQNVTLSCEQNLNHDAMYWYRQDPGQGLRLIYYSQIVNDFQKGDIAEGYSVSREKKESFPLTVTSAQKNPTAFYLCASSIQTDRAGADTQYFGPGTRLTVL.

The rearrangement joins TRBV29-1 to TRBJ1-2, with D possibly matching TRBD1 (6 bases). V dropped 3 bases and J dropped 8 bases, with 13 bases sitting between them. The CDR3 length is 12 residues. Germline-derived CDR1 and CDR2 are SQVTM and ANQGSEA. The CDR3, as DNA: TGCAGCGTTGATCGGACAGTGGGCGGCTACACCTTC. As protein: CSVDRTVGGYTF.

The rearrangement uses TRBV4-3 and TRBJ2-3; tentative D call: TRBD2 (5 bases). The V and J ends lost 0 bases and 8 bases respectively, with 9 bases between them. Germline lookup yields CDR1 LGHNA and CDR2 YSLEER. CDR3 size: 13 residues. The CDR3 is CASSQDPGGTQYF. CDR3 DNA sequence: TGCGCCAGCAGCCAAGATCCCGGAGGTACGCAGTATTTT.

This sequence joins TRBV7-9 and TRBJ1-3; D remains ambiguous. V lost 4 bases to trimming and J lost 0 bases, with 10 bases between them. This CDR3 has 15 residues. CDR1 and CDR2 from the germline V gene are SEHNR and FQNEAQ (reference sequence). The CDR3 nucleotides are TGTGCCAGCAGCTCCGGACTGACCTCTGGAAACACCATATATTTT. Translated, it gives CASSSGLTSGNTIYF.

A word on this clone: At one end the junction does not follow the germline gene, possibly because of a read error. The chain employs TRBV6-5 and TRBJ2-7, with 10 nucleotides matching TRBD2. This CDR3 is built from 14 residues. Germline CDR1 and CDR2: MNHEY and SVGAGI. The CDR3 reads CASSYGLAGDEQHF. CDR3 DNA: TGTGCCAGCAGTTATGGGCTAGCGGGAGACGAGCAGCACTTC.

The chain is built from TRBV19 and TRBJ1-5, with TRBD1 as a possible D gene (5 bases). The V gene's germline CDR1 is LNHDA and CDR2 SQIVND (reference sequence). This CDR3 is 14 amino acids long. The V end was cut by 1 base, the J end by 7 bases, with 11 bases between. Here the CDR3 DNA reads TGTGCCAGTAGTATAGGGGGGAGGTACCAGCCCCAGCATTTT. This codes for CASSIGGRYQPQHF.

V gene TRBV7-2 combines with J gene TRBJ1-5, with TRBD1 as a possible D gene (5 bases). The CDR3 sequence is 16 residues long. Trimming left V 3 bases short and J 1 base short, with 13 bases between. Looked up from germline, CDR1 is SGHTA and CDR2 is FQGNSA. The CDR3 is CASSFGGVRSNQPQHF. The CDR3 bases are TGTGCCAGCAGCTTCGGAGGGGTCCGGAGCAATCAGCCCCAGCATTTT.

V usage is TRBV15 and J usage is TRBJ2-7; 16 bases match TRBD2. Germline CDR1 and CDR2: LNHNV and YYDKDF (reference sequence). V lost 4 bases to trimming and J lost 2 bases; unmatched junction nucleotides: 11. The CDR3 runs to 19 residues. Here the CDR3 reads CATSNLPGLAGGVTYEQYF. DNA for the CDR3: TGTGCCACCAGCAACCTTCCGGGACTAGCGGGAGGGGTAACCTACGAGCAGTACTTC.

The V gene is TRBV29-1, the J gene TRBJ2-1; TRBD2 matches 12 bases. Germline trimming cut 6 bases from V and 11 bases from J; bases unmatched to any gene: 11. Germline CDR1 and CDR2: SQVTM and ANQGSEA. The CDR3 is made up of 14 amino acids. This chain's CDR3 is CSVEGLAGPGKQFF. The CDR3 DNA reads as TGCAGCGTCGAGGGACTAGCGGGCCCGGGGAAGCAGTTCTTC.

The CDR3 sequence is CASSRGGPSDSPLHF. The DNA of the CDR3 is TGTGCCAGCTCCAGAGGGGGCCCAAGTGATTCACCCCTCCACTTT. The chain is built from TRBV18 and TRBJ1-6, with 7 bases aligning to TRBD1. The germline V gene has CDR1 KGHSH and CDR2 LQKENI. The CDR3 covers 15 residues. The J segment lost 8 bases and the V segment lost 6 bases, leaving 10 bases of the junction unmatched.

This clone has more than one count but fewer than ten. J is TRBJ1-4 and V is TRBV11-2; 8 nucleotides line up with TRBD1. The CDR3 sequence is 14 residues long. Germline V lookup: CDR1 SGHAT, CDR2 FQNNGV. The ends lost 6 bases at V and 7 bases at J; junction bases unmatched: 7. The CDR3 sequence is CASRSTGGGEKLFF. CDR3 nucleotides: TGTGCCAGCAGGTCTACAGGGGGTGGTGAAAAACTGTTTTTT.

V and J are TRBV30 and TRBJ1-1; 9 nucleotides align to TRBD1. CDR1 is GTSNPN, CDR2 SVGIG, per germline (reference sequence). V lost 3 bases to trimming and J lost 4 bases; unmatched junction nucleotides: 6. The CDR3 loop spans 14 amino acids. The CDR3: CAWRRDRVFTEAFF. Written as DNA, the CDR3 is TGTGCCTGGAGACGGGACAGGGTTTTCACTGAAGCTTTCTTT.

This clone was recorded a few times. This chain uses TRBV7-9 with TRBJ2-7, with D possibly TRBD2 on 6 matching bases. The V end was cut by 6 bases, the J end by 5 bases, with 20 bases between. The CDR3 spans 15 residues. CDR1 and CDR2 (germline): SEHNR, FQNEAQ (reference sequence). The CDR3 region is CASSLPGLLWDEQYF. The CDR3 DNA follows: TGTGCCAGCAGTTTACCGGGACTGCTCTGGGACGAGCAGTACTTC.